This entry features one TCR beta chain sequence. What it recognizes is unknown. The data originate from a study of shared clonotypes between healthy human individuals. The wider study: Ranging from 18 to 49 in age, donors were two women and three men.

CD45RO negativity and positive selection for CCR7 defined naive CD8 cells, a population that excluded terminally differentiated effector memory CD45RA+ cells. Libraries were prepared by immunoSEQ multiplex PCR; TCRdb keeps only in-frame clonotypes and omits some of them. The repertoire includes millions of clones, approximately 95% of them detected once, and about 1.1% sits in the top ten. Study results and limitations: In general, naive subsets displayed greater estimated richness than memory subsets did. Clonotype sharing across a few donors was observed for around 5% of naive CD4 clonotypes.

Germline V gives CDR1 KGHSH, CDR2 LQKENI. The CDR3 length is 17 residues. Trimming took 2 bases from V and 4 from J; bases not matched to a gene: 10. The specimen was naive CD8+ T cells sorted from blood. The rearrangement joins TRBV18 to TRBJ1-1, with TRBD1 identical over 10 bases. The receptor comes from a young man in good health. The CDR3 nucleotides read TGTGCCAGCTCACCAAGACCACCGGGACAGGGGATCACTGAAGCTTTCTTT. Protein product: CASSPRPPGQGITEAFF. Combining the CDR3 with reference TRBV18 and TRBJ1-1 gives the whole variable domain NAGVMQNPRHLVRRRGQEARLRCSPMKGHSHVYWYRQLPEEGLKFMVYLQKENIIDESGMPKERFSAEFPKEGPSILRIQQVVRGDSAAYFCASSPRPPGQGITEAFFGQGTRLTVV.